Following are 28 T cell receptor beta chains from one sample sequenced in a study of blood T cell repertoires in COVID-19. Produced via immunoSEQ multiplex PCR; TCRdb's table is partial and in-frame only. The data contain 110,000 or so clones, 80% to 85% of them singletons. Material: peripheral blood. The receptors derive from a man older than 75 with acute or convalescent COVID-19.

The table lists this clone with a count of one. The chain carries TRBV7-3 and TRBJ2-3, with 10 bases aligning to TRBD2. Losses at the gene ends were 2 bases for V and 2 bases for J; bases not matched to a gene: 10. From germline, CDR1 is SGHTA and CDR2 FQGTGA. The CDR3 extends over 18 amino acids. The CDR3 DNA reads TGTGCCAGCAGCTTAGAAGCGGGAGGGCCGCTATACACAGATACGCAGTATTTT. Residues: CASSLEAGGPLYTDTQYF.

This sequence joins TRBV6-6 and TRBJ2-5; TRBD2 matches 11 bases. This CDR3 is 18 amino acids long. Germline CDR1 reads MNHNY; CDR2 reads SVGAGI (reference sequence). Trimming took 5 bases from V and 2 from J; bases not matched to a gene: 13. The CDR3 DNA is TGTGCCAGCAGTCGGGACAGGCCTCTAGCGGGAGGACAAGAGACCCAGTACTTC. Translated, it gives CASSRDRPLAGGQETQYF.

The chain employs TRBV2 and TRBJ1-2; TRBD1 might be the D (5 bases). CDR1 SNHLY and CDR2 FYNNEI come from the germline V gene. The ends were cut back, 6 bases at V and 0 bases at J, with 11 bases in the middle. The CDR3 is 14 amino acids. The CDR3 DNA reads TGTGCCAGCAGGGCCAGGGAAACTAACTATGGCTACACCTTC. Translated, it gives CASRARETNYGYTF.

This chain connects TRBV5-4 to TRBJ1-6; 11 nucleotides match TRBD1. This CDR3 is built from 18 residues. Germline lookup yields CDR1 SGHNT and CDR2 YYREEE (reference sequence). Losses at the gene ends were 3 bases for V and 8 bases for J; bases not matched to a gene: 13. Here the CDR3 reads CASSSGTGGFVSDSPLHF. CDR3 coding DNA: TGTGCCAGCAGCTCCGGGACAGGGGGTTTCGTGTCTGATTCACCCCTCCACTTT. Together with reference TRBV5-4 and TRBJ1-6, the CDR3 gives the full variable domain: ETGVTQSPTHLIKTRGQQVTLRCSSQSGHNTVSWYQQALGQGPQFIFQYYREEENGRGNFPPRFSGLQFPNYSSELNVNALELDDSALYLCASSSGTGGFVSDSPLHFGNGTRLTVT.

The V gene is TRBV5-1, the J gene TRBJ2-3; tentatively, D is TRBD1 (5 bases). There are 12 residues in the CDR3. Germline lookup yields CDR1 SGHRS and CDR2 YFSETQ. V lost 3 bases to trimming and J lost 6 bases, with 8 bases between them. This chain's CDR3 is CASSSGADTQYF. DNA of the CDR3: TGCGCCAGCAGCTCTGGGGCTGATACGCAGTATTTT.

The V call is TRBV11-2, the J call TRBJ2-3, with D uncertain. Per the germline V gene, CDR1 is SGHAT and CDR2 is FQNNGV. V gave up 4 bases and J gave up 6 bases, with 11 bases separating them. CDR3 length: 13 amino acids. Written as DNA, the CDR3 is TGTGCCAGCAGCTCAAGTCGGCGGGATACGCAGTATTTT. Amino acids: CASSSSRRDTQYF.

The CDR3 coding sequence is TGCGCCAGCAGTCCCCTCGGTTTTTCCTACAATGAGCAGTTCTTC. Translation gives CASSPLGFSYNEQFF. The rearrangement joins TRBV5-1 to TRBJ2-1, with D unresolved. The V and J ends lost 5 bases and 1 base respectively, with 13 bases between them. The CDR3 length is 15 residues. Germline-derived CDR1 and CDR2 are SGHRS and YFSETQ.

This chain uses TRBV3-1 (or the pseudogene TRBV3-2) with TRBJ2-1; TRBD2 aligns across 12 bases. The V segment lost 7 bases and the J segment 4 bases; nucleotides outside the gene matches: 5. Germline V CDR1 and CDR2: LGHDT, YNNKEL (reference sequence). CDR3 size: 15 residues. The CDR3 bases are TGTGCCAGCAAAACCGGGACTAGCGGGTACAATGAGCAGTTCTTC. Translation gives CASKTGTSGYNEQFF.

The CDR3 region is CASSNQRVAGLQETQYF. CDR3 sequence (DNA): TGTGCCAGCTCAAACCAACGGGTAGCGGGACTCCAAGAGACCCAGTACTTC. The V and J genes are TRBV18 and TRBJ2-5, with 8 bases identical to TRBD2. The CDR3 is 17 residues long. Germline CDR1 KGHSH, CDR2 LQKENI. V was clipped by 5 bases and J by 1 base; unmatched bases: 12. Full variable domain (remainder filled in from reference TRBV18 and TRBJ2-5): NAGVMQNPRHLVRRRGQEARLRCSPMKGHSHVYWYRQLPEEGLKFMVYLQKENIIDESGMPKERFSAEFPKEGPSILRIQQVVRGDSAAYFCASSNQRVAGLQETQYFGPGTRLLVL.

A remark on this clone: One junction end disagrees with the germline gene, perhaps due to a read error. The chain links TRBV7-7 to TRBJ2-5; TRBD1 aligns across 10 bases. CDR1 is SSHAT, CDR2 FNYEAQ, per germline (reference sequence). The CDR3 is 16 amino acids. In DNA, the CDR3 is TGTGCTAGCAGCTTGCATGACAGGGGGCTAGGGGAGACCCAGTACTTC. It specifies CASSLHDRGLGETQYF.

This chain uses TRBV5-1 with TRBJ2-2, with 7 bases aligning to TRBD2. Germline CDR1 reads SGHRS; CDR2 reads YFSETQ. The V gene end was trimmed by 2 bases and the J gene end by 0 bases; junction bases not matched to a gene: 4. The CDR3 is 16 residues long. CDR3 amino acids: CASSFSGPANTGELFF. The CDR3 DNA follows: TGCGCCAGCAGCTTTAGCGGGCCGGCGAACACCGGGGAGCTGTTTTTT.

The table lists this clone with a few counts. This chain joins TRBV5-1 and TRBJ2-1; 7 bases match TRBD1. The V and J ends lost 2 bases and 9 bases, in that order; junction bases with no gene match: 8. Germline CDR1 reads SGHRS; CDR2 reads YFSETQ. This CDR3 is built from 14 residues. The CDR3 bases are TGCGCCAGCAGCTTAACACCTACAGGGGCTGAGCAGTTCTTC. Translated, it gives CASSLTPTGAEQFF.

J is TRBJ1-3 and V is TRBV7-2; a weak D match, TRBD1 (5 bases). Germline CDR1 and CDR2: SGHTA and FQGNSA. This CDR3 region has 14 residues. Between the trimmed V and J ends, which lost 3 bases and 2 bases, there was a span of 8 bases. The CDR3 sequence: CASSFGGTGNTIYF. CDR3 in DNA: TGTGCCAGCAGCTTCGGGGGAACTGGAAACACCATATATTTT.

With respect to this clone: The junction does not match germline at one end; this may be a read error. The chain joins TRBV27 to TRBJ2-5; tentative D call: TRBD1 (6 bases). This CDR3 has 13 amino acids. Germline V gene data show CDR1 as MNHEY and CDR2 as SMNVEV (reference sequence). In DNA, the CDR3 is TGTGCCAGCAGTGAGGGGGTGCAAGGGACCCAGTACTTC. Translated, it gives CASSEGVQGTQYF.

The chain is built from TRBV5-1 and TRBJ1-1, with TRBD1 matching over 7 bases. The J segment lost 5 bases and the V segment lost 0 bases, leaving 7 bases of the junction unmatched. In germline, CDR1 is SGHRS, CDR2 YFSETQ. There are 15 residues in the CDR3. In nucleotides, the CDR3 is TGCGCCAGCAGCTTGGATCGACCAGGGGGGACTGAAGCTTTCTTT. Protein: CASSLDRPGGTEAFF.

The chain has TRBV28 and TRBJ1-2; D uncertain. The CDR3 totals 14 residues. V gave up 4 bases and J gave up 4 bases, with 13 bases separating them. Germline V gene lookup returns CDR1 MDHEN and CDR2 SYDVKM. DNA for the CDR3: TGTGCCAGCAGTTCGGTGTCGGGGAGCTATGGCTACACCTTC. It encodes CASSSVSGSYGYTF.

The count of this clone is one. The chain has TRBV11-3 and TRBJ2-7, with D perhaps TRBD1 (6 bases). In germline, CDR1 is SGHNT, CDR2 YENEEA. Trimming pared 9 bases from V and 2 bases from J, leaving 17 bases between. The CDR3 is made up of 14 amino acids. The CDR3 DNA is TGTGCCAGTTCCCCCGGGACATTGCCCTACGAGCAGTACTTC. Amino acid sequence: CASSPGTLPYEQYF.

This clone was detected many times. The chain combines TRBV19 with TRBJ2-7; 11 bases are a match to TRBD2. The CDR3 covers 14 residues. The germline V gene encodes CDR1 LNHDA and CDR2 SQIVND (reference sequence). V was pared by 4 bases and J by 5 bases, with 4 bases of the junction left unmatched. CDR3 sequence: CASSKTSGSDEQYF. CDR3 bases: TGTGCCAGTAGTAAAACTAGCGGGAGCGACGAGCAGTACTTC.

V usage is TRBV6-5 and J usage is TRBJ2-5, with 8 bases aligning to TRBD1. CDR3 length equals 13 residues. V shed 5 bases, J shed 3 bases, and the junction held 2 bases outside the gene matches. The germline gives CDR1 MNHEY, CDR2 SVGAGI. The CDR3 DNA sequence: TGTGCCAGCAGTCACAGGGGGAAAGAGACCCAGTACTTC. This gives the protein CASSHRGKETQYF.

The chain links TRBV19 to TRBJ1-2; TRBD1 agrees at 10 bases. Per germline, CDR1 LNHDA and CDR2 SQIVND (reference sequence). V dropped 8 bases and J dropped 4; count of bases not matched to a gene: 16. The CDR3 totals 17 residues. The CDR3 nucleotides read TGTGCCAGTGGAGAGAGGGGGAGACAGGGGGCAGCCTATGGCTACACCTTC. It encodes CASGERGRQGAAYGYTF.

This clone was picked up one time. This sequence joins TRBV28 and TRBJ2-7, with D perhaps TRBD2 (6 bases). The DNA matches TRBJ2-1 better at its end, which makes the J call doubtful. CDR3 length equals 14 residues. CDR1 is MDHEN, CDR2 SYDVKM, per germline. In nucleotides, the CDR3 is TGTGCCAGCAAAGGCGGGAACACCTACAATGAGCAGTTCTTC. It translates to CASKGGNTYNEQFF.

The chain carries TRBV18 and TRBJ2-7; 7 bases map to TRBD2. The CDR3 runs 14 residues. V shed 4 bases and J 6 bases; nucleotides not matched to a gene: 9. CDR1 is KGHSH and CDR2 is LQKENI in the germline V gene. The CDR3 protein is CASSRAGDGREQYF. The CDR3 region has the DNA TGTGCCAGCTCACGGGCGGGAGACGGGCGCGAGCAGTACTTC.

The chain has TRBV4-1 and TRBJ1-5; TRBD1 might be the D (6 bases). The V end was cut by 1 base, the J end by 4 bases, with 14 bases between. Germline CDR1 reads MGHRA; CDR2 reads YSYEKL. This CDR3 has 16 residues. The CDR3 nucleotides are TGCGCCAGCAGCCAAGGGTCGGGGGGCGCGAATCAGCCCCAGCATTTT. This gives the protein CASSQGSGGANQPQHF.

This clone was seen a handful of times. This chain joins TRBV6-6 and TRBJ1-6, with TRBD1 matching over 8 bases. Germline CDR1 reads MNHNY; CDR2 reads SVGAGI (reference sequence). V gave up 5 bases and J gave up 0 bases; unmatched junction bases: 6. The CDR3 is 17 residues long. The CDR3 DNA follows: TGTGCCAGCAGTCCCCGACAGGGGAGCTCCTATAATTCACCCCTCCACTTT. Its protein is CASSPRQGSSYNSPLHF.

The DNA of the CDR3 is TGTGCCAGCTCGGGACAGGGTAATGAAAAACTGTTTTTT. It encodes CASSGQGNEKLFF. This sequence joins TRBV18 and TRBJ1-4; TRBD1 agrees at 9 bases. The trim removed 6 bases at V and 4 bases at J, leaving 0 bases unmatched. The germline gives CDR1 KGHSH, CDR2 LQKENI. The CDR3 runs to 13 residues. Supplemented by reference TRBV18 and TRBJ1-4, the full variable domain reads NAGVMQNPRHLVRRRGQEARLRCSPMKGHSHVYWYRQLPEEGLKFMVYLQKENIIDESGMPKERFSAEFPKEGPSILRIQQVVRGDSAAYFCASSGQGNEKLFFGSGTQLSVL.

J is TRBJ2-1 and V is TRBV28, with 11 nucleotides matching TRBD2. The CDR3 is 14 residues long. Germline trimming cut 10 bases from V and 3 bases from J; bases unmatched to any gene: 5. The germline CDR1 and CDR2 sequences are MDHEN and SYDVKM. The CDR3, as DNA: TGTGCCACTGGGACTAGCGGCGACTACAATGAGCAGTTCTTC. It is translated as CATGTSGDYNEQFF.

The V and J genes are TRBV28 and TRBJ1-2, with D maybe TRBD1 (5 bases). Germline V gene lookup returns CDR1 MDHEN and CDR2 SYDVKM. V lost 0 bases to trimming and J lost 8 bases, with 13 bases between them. The length of the CDR3 is 14 residues. DNA for the CDR3: TGTGCCAGCAGTTTATGGAAGCAGGGTTTAGGCTACACCTTC. Amino acid sequence: CASSLWKQGLGYTF.

The chain couples TRBV7-3 to TRBJ2-7; 7 nucleotides line up with TRBD2. Per the germline V gene, CDR1 is SGHTA and CDR2 is FQGTGA. V dropped 5 bases and J dropped 2; count of bases not matched to a gene: 9. The CDR3 loop spans 15 amino acids. CDR3 loop: CASSPRASGTYEQYF. The CDR3 DNA sequence: TGTGCCAGCAGCCCGAGGGCTAGCGGCACCTACGAGCAGTACTTC.